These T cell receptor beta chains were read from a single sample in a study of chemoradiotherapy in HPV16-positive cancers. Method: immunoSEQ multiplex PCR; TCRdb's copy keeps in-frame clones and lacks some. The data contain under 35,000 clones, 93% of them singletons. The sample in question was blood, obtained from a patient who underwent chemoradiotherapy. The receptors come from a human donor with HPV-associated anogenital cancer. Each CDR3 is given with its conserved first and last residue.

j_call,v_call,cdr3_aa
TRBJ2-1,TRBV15,CATSRDLGGEQFF
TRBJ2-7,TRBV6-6,CASSSGTGGEQYF
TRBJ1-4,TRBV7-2,CASSFGQGAEKLFF
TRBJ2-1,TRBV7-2,CASSLGDRIYEQFF
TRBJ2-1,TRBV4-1,CASSQGQVRGNEQFF
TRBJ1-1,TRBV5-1,CASSLEYRGSVGAFF
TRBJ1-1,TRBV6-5,CASSQTRGSTEAFF
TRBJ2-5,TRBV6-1,CASSEATSETQYF
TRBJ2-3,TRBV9,CASSVEGAGGLREQYF
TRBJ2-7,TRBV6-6,CASSYPDGNYEQYF
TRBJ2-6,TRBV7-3,CASSPRLNPGANVLTF
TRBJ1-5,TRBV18,CASSPTVGSNQPQHF
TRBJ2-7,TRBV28,CASSATGTGGSYEQYF
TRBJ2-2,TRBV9,CASSVVSGHPTGELFF
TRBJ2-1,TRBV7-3,CASSSLAGGYEQFF
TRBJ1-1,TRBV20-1,CSARGGGKAFF
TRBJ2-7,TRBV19,CASSIRDTSSYEQYF
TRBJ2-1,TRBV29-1,CSVVHPVYNEQFF
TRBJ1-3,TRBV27,CASSPREGGNTIYF
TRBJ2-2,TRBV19,CASSSSGGAGRGELFF
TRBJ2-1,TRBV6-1,CASSEVMSSYNEQFF
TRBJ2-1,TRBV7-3,CASSSLAGAGKVRYNEQFF
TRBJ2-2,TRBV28,CASTGGLNTGELFF
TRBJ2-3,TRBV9,CASSVGAGVYTDTQYF
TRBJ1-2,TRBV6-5,CASSYSGGSNYGYTF
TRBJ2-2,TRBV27,CASSFMSNTGELFF
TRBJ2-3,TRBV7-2,CASSLASTDTQYF
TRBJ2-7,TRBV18,CASSPLSRDAAGEQYF
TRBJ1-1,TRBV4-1,CASSQDFFRQDRGASSTEAFF
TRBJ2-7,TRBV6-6,CASSYSPEPGEQYF
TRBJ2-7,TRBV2,CASSEPRTAVPGEQYF
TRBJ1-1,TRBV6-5,CASSPPVNTEAFF
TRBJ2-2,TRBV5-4,CASSFSSGKTGELFF
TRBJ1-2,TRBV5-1,CASSLEAGAAAYGYTF
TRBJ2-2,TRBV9,CASSVVLTSPGSLSRNTGELFF
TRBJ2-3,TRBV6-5,CASSYSRTGAADTQYF
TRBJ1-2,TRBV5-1,CASSQALGIHGYTF
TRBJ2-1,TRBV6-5,CASSPLGQGDNEQFF
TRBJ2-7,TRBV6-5,CASSYRTGNYEQYF
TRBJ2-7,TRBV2,CASNSGSRYEQYF
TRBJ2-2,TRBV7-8,CASSPKPWELFF
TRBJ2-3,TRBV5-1,CASSSFGPLTRTDTQYF
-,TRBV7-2,CASSLVEGWAEQYF
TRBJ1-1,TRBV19,CASSYGRVATEAFF
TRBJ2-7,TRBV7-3,CASSLLPDSGYEQYF
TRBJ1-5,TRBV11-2,CASSLDGTGFQPQHF
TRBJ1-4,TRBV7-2,CASSPNPGATNEKLFF
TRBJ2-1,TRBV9,CASSPVGEGSYEQFF
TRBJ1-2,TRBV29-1,CSVTQGYYGYTF
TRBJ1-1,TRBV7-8,CASSPLITGDGAEAFF
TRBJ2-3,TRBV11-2,CASSFGDTQYF
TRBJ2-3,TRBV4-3,CASSQDWTGVSLAPTDTQYF
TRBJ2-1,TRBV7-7,CASSRDYSSSYNEQFF
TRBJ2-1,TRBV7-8,CASRRIVAGVAPHEQFF
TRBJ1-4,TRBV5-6,CASRRGIGTEKLFF
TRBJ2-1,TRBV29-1,CSVPGTGNINEQFF
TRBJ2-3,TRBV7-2,CASSSVVGSTDTQYF
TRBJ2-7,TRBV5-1,CASSLGSSYEQYF